Following are 11 T cell receptor beta chains from one sample sequenced in a study of CD8 T cells in Susac syndrome. cDNA came from around 0.5 to 1 ug RNA primed by random hexamers. TCRdb itself ran the immunoSEQ multiplex PCR reads through MiXCR, one entry per CDR3 protein. The data hold fewer than 80,000 distinct CDR3 sequences, with approximately 95% observed a single time. The sample comprised CD8+ T cells from PBMCs. Receptors originate from a human donor in good health.

This rearrangement joins TRBV28 to TRBJ1-6; tentative D call: TRBD1 (6 bases). Germline CDR1 is MDHEN and CDR2 is SYDVKM. Trimming took off 4 bases at V and 4 bases at J, with 8 bases between the two ends. This CDR3 comprises 14 residues. CDR3 amino acids: CASSWTAYNSPLHF. The CDR3 DNA reads as TGTGCCAGCAGTTGGACAGCGTATAATTCACCCCTCCACTTT. The full variable domain, its missing parts supplied by reference TRBV28 and TRBJ1-6, is DVKVTQSSRYLVKRTGEKVFLECVQDMDHENMFWYRQDPGLGLRLIYFSYDVKMKEKGDIPEGYSVSREKKERFSLILESASTNQTSMYLCASSWTAYNSPLHFGNGTRLTVT.

The V gene is TRBV12-3 or TRBV12-4, the J gene TRBJ1-5, with a tentative D call TRBD1 (5 bases). The CDR3 loop spans 15 amino acids. The germline V and J ends were trimmed by 1 base and 3 bases, with 10 bases remaining between them. The CDR3: CASSLGPGLNQPQHF. The CDR3 DNA reads as TGTGCCAGCAGTTTAGGTCCGGGACTCAATCAGCCCCAGCATTTT.

The J gene is TRBJ2-7, the V gene TRBV7-9; D not certain. Germline CDR1 SEHNR, CDR2 FQNEAQ (reference sequence). The V and J ends lost 2 bases and 3 bases respectively, with 8 bases between them. The CDR3 length is 13 residues. CDR3 region: CASSLTELYEQYF. The DNA for the CDR3 is TGTGCCAGCAGCTTAACAGAGCTCTACGAGCAGTACTTC.

This rearrangement joins TRBV6-1 to TRBJ1-5; D is possibly TRBD1 (6 bases). CDR3 length: 14 amino acids. From germline, CDR1 is MNHNS and CDR2 SASEGT. Trimming left V 7 bases short and J 6 bases short, with 16 bases between. DNA of the CDR3: TGTGCCAGCACCCAAGGAGGGGGTACTCAGCCCCAGCATTTT. Its translation is CASTQGGGTQPQHF.

The chain recombines TRBV4-1 with TRBJ2-7, with D unclear. V was pared by 3 bases and J by 4 bases, with 13 bases between. The CDR3 loop spans 14 amino acids. Germline V lookup: CDR1 MGHRA, CDR2 YSYEKL. The CDR3 nucleotides read TGCGCCAGCAGCCAGGAAGATAGACCGTACGAGCAGTACTTC. Protein product: CASSQEDRPYEQYF.

This clonotype has only one observation. J is TRBJ1-1 and V is TRBV9, with D uncertain. Germline V gives CDR1 SGDLS, CDR2 YYNGEE. The CDR3 extends over 14 amino acids. The germline V and J ends were trimmed by 0 bases and 4 bases, with 10 bases remaining between them. The CDR3 region is CASSVGGTTTEAFF. In nucleotides, the CDR3 is TGTGCCAGCAGCGTAGGTGGCACGACCACTGAAGCTTTCTTT.

This chain connects TRBV29-1 to TRBJ2-7, with 10 bases lining up with TRBD1. The CDR3 totals 12 residues. J lost 4 bases, V lost 6 bases, and 3 bases had no gene match. Germline assignment: CDR1 SQVTM and CDR2 ANQGSEA. Here the CDR3 reads CSVRDRGYEQYF. The CDR3, as DNA: TGCAGCGTCAGGGACAGGGGTTACGAGCAGTACTTC.

The chain has TRBV5-8 and TRBJ2-5; D gene unclear. CDR3 length: 14 amino acids. Germline V gives CDR1 SGHTS, CDR2 YDEGEE. The V end lost 0 bases, the J end lost 3 bases, and 9 bases lay between the germline ends. The CDR3 protein is CASSLVADEETQYF. The CDR3 region has the DNA TGTGCCAGCAGCTTGGTGGCTGACGAAGAGACCCAGTACTTC.

The chain couples TRBV29-1 to TRBJ2-2, with D possibly being TRBD2 (5 bases). Germline V gene lookup returns CDR1 SQVTM and CDR2 ANQGSEA. CDR3 length: 16 amino acids. V was shortened by 0 bases and J by 5 bases, with 16 bases between the two germline ends. The CDR3 DNA reads as TGCAGCGTTGAAGATGAGGGTAGATTGACGACCGGGGAGCTGTTTTTT. As protein: CSVEDEGRLTTGELFF.

The table lists this clonotype with a few counts. The gene calls are TRBV7-9 and TRBJ2-3; D remains ambiguous. Trimming shortened V by 6 bases and J by 6 bases, and 4 bases separated the two germline ends. This CDR3 spans 10 amino acids. Germline V gives CDR1 SEHNR, CDR2 FQNEAQ (reference sequence). The CDR3 DNA is TGTGCCAGCAGTTTGGATACGCAGTATTTT. Translation: CASSLDTQYF.

CDR3 protein: CATSDTGTGGRETQYF. For the CDR3, the DNA is TGTGCCACCAGTGACACCGGGACAGGGGGACGGGAGACCCAGTACTTC. The chain employs TRBV24-1 and TRBJ2-5, with 11 positions matching TRBD1. Germline V gene lookup returns CDR1 KGHDR and CDR2 SFDVKD. This CDR3 is 16 amino acids long. V lost 4 bases to trimming and J lost 5 bases; unmatched junction nucleotides: 8.